This passage covers 27 T cell receptor beta chains from one sample sequenced in a study of CDR3 diversity in severe acne. TCRdb recomputed calls from the PCR reads with MiXCR, one row per CDR3 protein. Found here are more than 70,000 distinct CDR3 sequences, approximately 52% of them singletons; the top ten hold around 9.1%. The specimen was blood. The receptors were gathered from a male donor in good health, serving as a control.

The chain recombines TRBV7-3 with TRBJ1-1; 9 bases fit TRBD1. The V segment lost 0 bases and the J segment 4 bases; nucleotides outside the gene matches: 9. Germline V gene sequence: CDR1 SGHTA, CDR2 FQGTGA. This CDR3 comprises 17 residues. This CDR3 reads CASSLTVMGQGVTEAFF. Here the CDR3 DNA reads TGTGCCAGCAGCTTAACTGTGATGGGACAGGGAGTCACTGAAGCTTTCTTT. Full variable domain (remainder filled in from reference TRBV7-3 and TRBJ1-1): GAGVSQTPSNKVTEKGKYVELRCDPISGHTALYWYRQSLGQGPEFLIYFQGTGAADDSGLPNDRFFAVRPEGSVSTLKIQRTERGDSAVYLCASSLTVMGQGVTEAFFGQGTRLTVV.

The chain links TRBV6-1 to TRBJ2-7, with D perhaps TRBD1 (6 bases). The closer fit of TRBJ2-5 to the DNA end suggests the J call may be wrong. Germline V CDR1 and CDR2: MNHNS, SASEGT. The CDR3 has 14 residues. The CDR3 spells CASRYPGQQETQYF. The CDR3 coding sequence is TGTGCCAGCAGGTACCCTGGACAGCAAGAGACCCAGTACTTC.

The chain has TRBV5-1 and TRBJ1-1; D perhaps matches TRBD1 (6 bases). Trimming stripped 0 bases from V and 6 bases from J, with 15 bases between. The germline V gene has CDR1 SGHRS and CDR2 YFSETQ. The CDR3 has 15 amino acids. The CDR3, as DNA: TGCGCCAGCAGCTTGGTTGGGGGGCTTAGCGCTGAAGCTTTCTTT. Protein product: CASSLVGGLSAEAFF.

The chain uses TRBV7-9 and TRBJ2-2; D is ambiguous. Germline lookup yields CDR1 SEHNR and CDR2 FQNEAQ (reference sequence). CDR3 length: 15 amino acids. The V and J ends lost 5 bases and 0 bases respectively, with 10 bases between them. The CDR3 region is CASSQGRTNTGELFF. The CDR3 coding sequence is TGTGCCAGCAGCCAAGGCAGAACGAACACCGGGGAGCTGTTTTTT.

J is TRBJ1-5 and V is TRBV9; a weak D match, TRBD1 (6 bases). Germline V gene sequence: CDR1 SGDLS, CDR2 YYNGEE. The germline V and J ends were trimmed by 1 base and 2 bases, with 10 bases remaining between them. The CDR3 covers 15 residues. For the CDR3, the DNA is TGTGCCAGCAGCGTAAGCGGGGGCGGCAATCAGCCCCAGCATTTT. Protein sequence: CASSVSGGGNQPQHF.

In DNA form, the CDR3 reads TGCAGCGCCGGGAGGGCCAATGAGCAGTTCTTC. It yields the protein CSAGRANEQFF. The rearrangement uses TRBV29-1 and TRBJ2-1; 8 bases fit TRBD2. J was trimmed by 6 bases and V by 7 bases; bases with no gene match: 2. The CDR3 sequence is 11 residues long. Germline values: CDR1 SQVTM, CDR2 ANQGSEA.

Details on this clonotype: A junction boundary mismatches the germline segment, possibly from a read error. The chain recombines TRBV5-1 with TRBJ2-6; a possible D gene is TRBD1 (5 bases). The germline V gene encodes CDR1 SGHRS and CDR2 YFSETQ. The CDR3 is 16 residues long. CDR3 sequence: CASSLDQGPGANVLAF. CDR3 DNA: TGCGCCAGCAGCTTGGACCAAGGCCCTGGGGCCAACGTCCTGGCTTTC.

The sample holds many counts of this clonotype. V and J are TRBV30 and TRBJ2-3; D may be TRBD2 (5 bases). Germline assignment: CDR1 GTSNPN and CDR2 SVGIG (reference sequence). V shed 0 bases and J shed 5 bases, with 6 bases lying between them. The CDR3 loop spans 12 amino acids. The CDR3 DNA reads TGTGCCTGGAGTGTACGGGGAGATACGCAGTATTTT. Its protein is CAWSVRGDTQYF.

This clonotype showed up just a few times. CDR3 sequence: CASRRGEGQPQHF. CDR3 DNA: TGTGCCAGCAGACGAGGGGAGGGTCAGCCCCAGCATTTT. This chain uses TRBV7-9 with TRBJ1-5, with a tentative D call TRBD1 (5 bases). Trimming left V 6 bases short and J 6 bases short, with 12 bases between. The V gene's germline CDR1 is SEHNR and CDR2 FQNEAQ (reference sequence). This CDR3 region has 13 residues. The variable domain in full, completed from reference TRBV7-9 and TRBJ1-5, reads DTGVSQNPRHKITKRGQNVTFRCDPISEHNRLYWYRQTLGQGPEFLTYFQNEAQLEKSRLLSDRFSAERPKGSFSTLEIQRTEQGDSAMYLCASRRGEGQPQHFGDGTRLSIL.

J is TRBJ1-5 and V is TRBV20-1; D not certain. Deletions cut 3 bases from V and 4 bases from J, with 10 bases between. This CDR3 region has 13 residues. Germline assignment: CDR1 DFQATT and CDR2 SNEGSKA (reference sequence). The CDR3 DNA sequence: TGCAGTGCTAGGGAGGGTTTTAATCAGCCCCAGCATTTT. This sequence encodes CSAREGFNQPQHF.

This clonotype has more than one count but fewer than ten. The chain carries TRBV19 and TRBJ1-2; D is perhaps TRBD1 (5 bases). The CDR3 is made up of 13 amino acids. Germline CDR1 is LNHDA and CDR2 is SQIVND (reference sequence). V was pared by 5 bases and J by 7 bases, with 14 bases between. The CDR3 reads CASSPRQSSGYTF. CDR3 sequence (DNA): TGTGCCAGTAGTCCCCGACAGTCCTCTGGCTACACCTTC. Combining the CDR3 with reference TRBV19 and TRBJ1-2 gives the whole variable domain DGGITQSPKYLFRKEGQNVTLSCEQNLNHDAMYWYRQDPGQGLRLIYYSQIVNDFQKGDIAEGYSVSREKKESFPLTVTSAQKNPTAFYLCASSPRQSSGYTFGSGTRLTVV.

The chain recombines TRBV25-1 with TRBJ1-4; D is unclear. The CDR3 runs 11 residues. Germline V gene lookup returns CDR1 MGHDK and CDR2 SYGVNS. Trimming took off 6 bases at V and 4 bases at J, with 3 bases between the two ends. The CDR3 nucleotides read TGTGCCAGCAGACATAATGAAAAACTGTTTTTT. Translating gives CASRHNEKLFF.

This clonotype came up once. A junction end diverges from the germline sequence, so it may reflect a read error. The chain combines TRBV7-2 with TRBJ1-6, with TRBD1 identical over 7 bases. Germline V gene data show CDR1 as SGHTA and CDR2 as FQGNSA. This CDR3 is 16 amino acids long. CDR3 bases: TGTGCCAGCACCCAGCCATCGACAGGGCGGTCGTCACCCTTCCACTTT. Translating it yields CASTQPSTGRSSPFHF.

This clonotype appeared a few times. This sequence joins TRBV5-5 and TRBJ2-5, with 7 bases that match TRBD1. Trimming took 4 bases from V and 2 from J; bases not matched to a gene: 11. CDR3 length: 16 amino acids. The V gene's germline CDR1 is SGHKS and CDR2 YYEKEE (reference sequence). CDR3 sequence: CASSISPGTAQETQYF. For the CDR3, the DNA is TGTGCCAGCAGCATCTCTCCCGGGACAGCACAAGAGACCCAGTACTTC.

CDR3 sequence (DNA): TGCGCCAGCAGCTTGGATGGGGTAACCGACTATGGCTACACCTTC. Its protein product is CASSLDGVTDYGYTF. The V call is TRBV5-1, the J call TRBJ1-2; no clear D. The V end was cut by 0 bases, the J end by 3 bases, with 12 bases between. Germline V lookup: CDR1 SGHRS, CDR2 YFSETQ. This CDR3 contains 15 residues. Drawing the rest from reference TRBV5-1 and TRBJ1-2, the complete variable domain is KAGVTQTPRYLIKTRGQQVTLSCSPISGHRSVSWYQQTPGQGLQFLFEYFSETQRNKGNFPGRFSGRQFSNSRSEMNVSTLELGDSALYLCASSLDGVTDYGYTFGSGTRLTVV.

This clonotype was seen just once. This CDR3 reads CASSLGQINQPQHF. The DNA of the CDR3 is TGTGCCAGCAGCTTAGGACAGATCAATCAGCCCCAGCATTTT. This chain joins TRBV11-1 and TRBJ1-5, with D possibly matching TRBD1 (5 bases). The V gene's germline CDR1 is SGHAT and CDR2 FQDESV (reference sequence). V was pared by 1 base and J by 3 bases, with 7 bases between. The CDR3 is 14 amino acids. The full variable domain, rest sourced from reference TRBV11-1 and TRBJ1-5, is EAEVAQSPRYKITEKSQAVAFWCDPISGHATLYWYRQILGQGPELLVQFQDESVVDDSQLPKDRFSAERLKGVDSTLKIQPAELGDSAMYLCASSLGQINQPQHFGDGTRLSIL.

The chain joins TRBV7-8 to TRBJ2-7; 8 nucleotides agree with TRBD2. Germline V gene sequence: CDR1 SGHVS, CDR2 FQNEAQ. V lost 8 bases to trimming and J lost 6 bases; unmatched junction nucleotides: 12. The CDR3 has 14 residues. The CDR3 loop is CASDGGGDPREQYF. As DNA, the CDR3 is TGTGCCAGCGACGGGGGGGGAGACCCCCGCGAGCAGTACTTC. The full variable domain, its missing parts supplied by reference TRBV7-8 and TRBJ2-7, is GAGVSQSPRYKVAKRGQDVALRCDPISGHVSLFWYQQALGQGPEFLTYFQNEAQLDKSGLPSDRFFAERPEGSVSTLKIQRTQQEDSAVYLCASDGGGDPREQYFGPGTRLTVT.

The chain is built from TRBV5-4 and TRBJ2-7; D is perhaps TRBD2 (5 bases). V lost 0 bases, J lost 2 bases, and 15 bases lay in between. This CDR3 is built from 16 residues. CDR1 and CDR2 (germline): SGHNT, YYREEE (reference sequence). The CDR3 sequence is CASSLECVGAPYEQYF. The DNA for the CDR3 is TGTGCCAGCAGCTTGGAATGCGTGGGAGCCCCCTACGAGCAGTACTTC.

The chain joins TRBV25-1 to TRBJ1-6, with 10 bases fitting TRBD1. The CDR3 length is 20 residues. Germline-derived CDR1 and CDR2 are MGHDK and SYGVNS. V shed 1 base, J shed 0 bases, and the junction held 9 bases outside the gene matches. The CDR3 nucleotides are TGTGCCAGCAGTGAATCCCCGGGACAGGGGCTCAGCTCCTATAATTCACCCCTCCACTTT. It translates to CASSESPGQGLSSYNSPLHF.

This clonotype was seen ten or more times. This sequence joins TRBV28 and TRBJ1-2, with 12 bases identical to TRBD1. This CDR3 is built from 14 residues. The V gene end was trimmed by 5 bases and the J gene end by 8 bases; junction bases not matched to a gene: 6. Germline CDR1 and CDR2: MDHEN and SYDVKM. The CDR3 DNA reads as TGTGCCAGCAGTACTAAAGGGACAGGGGGCGGCTACACCTTC. Translating it yields CASSTKGTGGGYTF.

This clonotype was counted many times. V and J are TRBV5-1 and TRBJ2-3, with D unresolved. Germline V gene sequence: CDR1 SGHRS, CDR2 YFSETQ. The V gene lost 2 bases and the J gene lost 1 base, with 11 bases spanning the gap. The CDR3 loop spans 15 amino acids. The CDR3 DNA follows: TGCGCCAGCAGCTTCGGCAGTTTGGGCACAGATACGCAGTATTTT. Translation: CASSFGSLGTDTQYF.

The V gene is TRBV25-1, the J gene TRBJ1-5; TRBD1 agrees at 8 bases. This CDR3 has 18 amino acids. Germline V gene sequence: CDR1 MGHDK, CDR2 SYGVNS. With 8 bases clipped from V and 0 bases from J, the junction kept 15 bases outside the gene matches. The CDR3 loop is CASSPQIQGVNSNQPQHF. The CDR3 DNA reads TGTGCCAGCTCACCGCAAATACAGGGGGTCAATAGCAATCAGCCCCAGCATTTT. Full variable domain (outside the CDR3, taken from reference TRBV25-1 and TRBJ1-5): EADIYQTPRYLVIGTGKKITLECSQTMGHDKMYWYQQDPGMELHLIHYSYGVNSTEKGDLSSESTVSRIRTEHFPLTLESARPSHTSQYLCASSPQIQGVNSNQPQHFGDGTRLSIL.

The rearrangement links TRBV2 to TRBJ1-2; 11 nucleotides agree with TRBD1. Germline V gene data show CDR1 as SNHLY and CDR2 as FYNNEI. The CDR3 covers 15 residues. V gave up 5 bases and J gave up 6 bases; unmatched junction bases: 8. In DNA form, the CDR3 reads TGTGCCAGCAGTCAAGAGGGACAGGGGGTAAATGGCTACACCTTC. Protein sequence: CASSQEGQGVNGYTF.

The J gene is TRBJ2-7, the V gene TRBV5-6; 8 positions match TRBD1. The CDR3 is 14 amino acids. CDR1 and CDR2 from the germline V gene are SGHDT and YYEEEE. V lost 0 bases to trimming and J lost 5 bases; unmatched junction nucleotides: 4. CDR3 DNA: TGTGCCAGCAGCTTGGGGACAGGGATCCACGAGCAGTACTTC. Its translation: CASSLGTGIHEQYF.

The rearrangement joins TRBV6-5 to TRBJ1-2, with a weak D call TRBD1 (5 bases). CDR3 size: 12 residues. V gave up 6 bases and J gave up 8 bases, with 13 bases separating them. The germline V gene encodes CDR1 MNHEY and CDR2 SVGAGI. CDR3 sequence reads: CASRDDRSGYTF. CDR3 sequence (DNA): TGTGCCAGCAGAGACGACAGATCGGGCTACACCTTC.

The chain has TRBV5-6 and TRBJ2-5, with a tentative D call TRBD2 (6 bases). Trimming took 3 bases from V and 3 from J, leaving 15 bases between them. This CDR3 has 15 amino acids. Germline loops: CDR1 SGHDT, CDR2 YYEEEE. The CDR3, as DNA: TGTGCCAGCAGCTGGGACGGGAGAGAGAAAGAGACCCAGTACTTC. Translation gives CASSWDGREKETQYF.

In this sample, this clonotype turned up many times. This chain joins TRBV29-1 and TRBJ2-3, with D maybe TRBD2 (6 bases). The CDR3 sequence is 11 residues long. V shed 7 bases and J shed 3 bases, with 8 bases lying between them. The germline gives CDR1 SQVTM, CDR2 ANQGSEA. The DNA of the CDR3 is TGCAGCGATGGAGGGACAGATACGCAGTATTTT. It encodes CSDGGTDTQYF.